Many counts were recorded for the clone carrying this T cell receptor (beta chain). One entry per CDR3 protein, called by TCRdb with MiXCR from the 5' RACE reads. The table has under 200,000 distinct CDR3 sequences, 10% to 15% seen once. The data stem from a study of CD8 T cells in ankylosing spondylitis. The germline V gene has CDR1 SGHAT and CDR2 FQNNGV. V lost 0 bases to trimming and J lost 3 bases, with 9 bases between them. The CDR3 spans 15 residues. Sequences were obtained from blood, either unsorted or a sorted T cell fraction (not recorded which). The TCR sequence derives from a female donor with ankylosing spondylitis or in good health (not recorded which). V is TRBV11-2 and J is TRBJ2-1; no clear D gene. CDR3 bases: TGTGCCAGCAGCTTAGAGCAGTCCAACTACAATGAGCAGTTCTTC. This sequence encodes CASSLEQSNYNEQFF.